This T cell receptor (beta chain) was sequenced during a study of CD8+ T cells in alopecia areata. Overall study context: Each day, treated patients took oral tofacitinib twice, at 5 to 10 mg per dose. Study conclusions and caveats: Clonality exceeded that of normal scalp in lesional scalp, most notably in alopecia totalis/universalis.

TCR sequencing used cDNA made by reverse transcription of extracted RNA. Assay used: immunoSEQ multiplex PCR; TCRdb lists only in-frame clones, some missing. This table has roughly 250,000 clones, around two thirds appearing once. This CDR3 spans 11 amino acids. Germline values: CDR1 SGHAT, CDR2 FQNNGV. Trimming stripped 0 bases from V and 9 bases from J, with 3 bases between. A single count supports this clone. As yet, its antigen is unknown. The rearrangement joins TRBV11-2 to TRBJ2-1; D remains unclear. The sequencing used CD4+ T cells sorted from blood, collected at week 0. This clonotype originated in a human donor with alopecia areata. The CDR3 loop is CASSLEGEQFF. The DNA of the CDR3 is TGTGCCAGCAGCTTAGAGGGTGAGCAGTTCTTC.